This TCR beta chain originates from a study of cytomegalovirus exposure and HLA in healthy donors. Findings of the study overall: Association of a missense DCLRE1C variant with TCR beta V- and J-gene trimming was reported in a later analysis.

Primers for the PCR totalled 60 Vbeta and 13 Jbeta. Only in-frame clones appear in the TCRdb table, and some are missing; sequencing was by immunoSEQ multiplex PCR. The sample holds fewer than 120,000 clones, around 85% seen once. V was pared by 6 bases and J by 0 bases, with 13 bases between. The CDR3 is 15 amino acids. Germline CDR1 and CDR2: MRHNA and SNTAGT. A note on this clone: Its antigen is unknown.

The material sequenced was PBMCs. This clonotype was obtained from a man aged 30-40 years in good health and CMV-seropositive. The gene calls are TRBV6-4 and TRBJ2-3; the D is unclear. In nucleotides, the CDR3 is TGTGCCAGCAGGCGAGGCCCCTTTAGCACAGATACGCAGTATTTT. It translates to CASRRGPFSTDTQYF.